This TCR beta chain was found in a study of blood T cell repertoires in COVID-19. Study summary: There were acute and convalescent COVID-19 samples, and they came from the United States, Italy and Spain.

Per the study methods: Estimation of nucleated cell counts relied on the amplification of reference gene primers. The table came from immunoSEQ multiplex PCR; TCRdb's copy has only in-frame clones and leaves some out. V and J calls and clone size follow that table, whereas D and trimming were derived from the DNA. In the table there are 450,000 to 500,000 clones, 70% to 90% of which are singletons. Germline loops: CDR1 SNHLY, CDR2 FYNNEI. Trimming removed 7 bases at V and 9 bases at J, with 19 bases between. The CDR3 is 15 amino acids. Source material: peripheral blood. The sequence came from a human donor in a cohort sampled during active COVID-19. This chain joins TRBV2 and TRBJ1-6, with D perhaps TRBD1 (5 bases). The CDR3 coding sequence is TGTGCCAGCACCTTATTGACAGACCACACTTCACCCCTCCACTTT. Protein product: CASTLLTDHTSPLHF.